These 7 T cell receptor beta chains were sequenced from one sample in a study of T cell responses to AZD1222 COVID-19 vaccine. The repertoire was sequenced with immunoSEQ multiplex PCR; TCRdb's copy has only in-frame clones and lacks some. The repertoire holds around 120,000 clones, with roughly 87% as singletons. Sequencing was performed on peripheral blood, taken on day 0 of AZD1222 vaccination. These receptors all come from an adult in good health.

The chain carries TRBV6-1 and TRBJ1-4, with D possibly TRBD1 on 5 matching bases. Germline V gene lookup returns CDR1 MNHNS and CDR2 SASEGT. The CDR3 is made up of 18 amino acids. V lost 4 bases and J 3 bases, leaving 21 bases between the germline ends. In DNA form, the CDR3 reads TGTGCCAGCAGTGGGGACTCCCTATTAGAGGGACCTAATGAAAAACTGTTTTTT. Residues: CASSGDSLLEGPNEKLFF.

The chain carries TRBV6-6 and TRBJ1-5; TRBD1 is a possible D gene (5 bases). The germline gives CDR1 MNHNY, CDR2 SVGAGI (reference sequence). The CDR3 spans 15 residues. Deletions cut 5 bases from V and 0 bases from J, with 11 bases between. CDR3 residues: CASSGTEYSNQPQHF. The CDR3 DNA sequence: TGTGCCAGCAGTGGGACGGAATATAGCAATCAGCCCCAGCATTTT.

This chain uses TRBV21-1 with TRBJ2-3; no check of the table's D call, TRBD2, against the DNA was made. TRBV21-1 represents a pseudogene. CDR3 length: 17 amino acids. CDR3 loop: CASSRRLAGDVTDTQYF. Here the CDR3 DNA reads TGTGCCAGCAGCCGCCGACTAGCGGGAGATGTGACAGATACGCAGTATTTT.

The rearrangement joins TRBV5-3 to TRBJ1-5; 9 positions match TRBD1. TRBV5-3 is treated as an ORF (open reading frame) with a function not yet certain. The CDR3 is 16 residues long. J lost 4 bases, V lost 4 bases, and 9 bases had no gene match. Here the CDR3 reads CARSHRQGDRNQPQHF. The CDR3 DNA reads as TGTGCCAGAAGCCACAGACAGGGGGATAGAAATCAGCCCCAGCATTTT.

This clone turned up a few times. V is TRBV6-5 and J is TRBJ1-6; D not resolved. This CDR3 region has 14 residues. V lost 4 bases, J lost 7 bases, and 11 bases lay in between. Germline V CDR1 and CDR2: MNHEY, SVGAGI. The CDR3 sequence: CASSFRTENSPLHF. The CDR3 bases are TGTGCCAGCAGTTTTCGTACGGAAAATTCACCCCTCCACTTT.

This sequence joins TRBV7-9 and TRBJ1-1; perhaps TRBD1 as D (6 bases). V was shortened by 5 bases and J by 4 bases, with 17 bases between the two germline ends. This CDR3 comprises 15 residues. The germline V gene has CDR1 SEHNR and CDR2 FQNEAQ (reference sequence). The CDR3 DNA reads TGTGCCAGCAGCCAAAGCGGGGGGCCCGGCACTGAAGCTTTCTTT. Translating it yields CASSQSGGPGTEAFF.

The chain carries TRBV7-8 and TRBJ2-1, with TRBD2 matching over 15 bases. Per the germline V gene, CDR1 is SGHVS and CDR2 is FQNEAQ. The CDR3 has 18 residues. With 4 bases clipped from V and 5 bases from J, the junction kept 9 bases outside the gene matches. In DNA, the CDR3 is TGTGCCAGCAGCTCCGATCCGGGACTAGCGGGAGGCCACAATGAGCAGTTCTTC. It translates to CASSSDPGLAGGHNEQFF.